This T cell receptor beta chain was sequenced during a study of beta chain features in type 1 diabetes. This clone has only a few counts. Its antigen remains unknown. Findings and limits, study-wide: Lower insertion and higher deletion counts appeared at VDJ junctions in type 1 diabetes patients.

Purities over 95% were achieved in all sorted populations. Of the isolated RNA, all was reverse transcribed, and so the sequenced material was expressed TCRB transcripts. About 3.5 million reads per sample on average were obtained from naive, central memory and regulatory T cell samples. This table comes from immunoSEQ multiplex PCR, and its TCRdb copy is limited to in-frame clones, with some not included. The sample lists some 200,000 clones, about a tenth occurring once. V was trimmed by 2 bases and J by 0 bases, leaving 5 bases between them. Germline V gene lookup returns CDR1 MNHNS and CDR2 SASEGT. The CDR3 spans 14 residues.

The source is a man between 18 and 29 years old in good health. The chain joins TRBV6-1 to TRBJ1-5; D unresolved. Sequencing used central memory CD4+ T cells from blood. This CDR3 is CASSELGSNQPQHF. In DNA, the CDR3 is TGTGCCAGCAGTGAATTGGGTAGCAATCAGCCCCAGCATTTT.